Below are 23 T cell receptor beta chains sequenced from a single sample in a study of PD-1 and CTLA-4 blockade in melanoma. Profiled with immunoSEQ multiplex PCR; TCRdb holds only in-frame clones, not every one. The sample consists of about 28,000 clones, about 91% of them appearing once. The source was CD8+ T cells from peripheral blood, collected from a patient given anti-PD-1 treatment. Receptors originate from a human donor with melanoma.

DNA for the CDR3: TGTGCCAGCAGCTTACTTCCGGAAGACCCCTATGGCTACACCTTC. It encodes CASSLLPEDPYGYTF. The chain joins TRBV7-3 to TRBJ1-2; D gene ambiguous. Trimming shortened V by 2 bases and J by 4 bases, and 14 bases separated the two germline ends. The CDR3 loop spans 15 amino acids. CDR1 is SGHTA and CDR2 is FQGTGA in the germline V gene.

The chain is built from TRBV7-9 and TRBJ1-6; D is unclear. Between the trimmed V and J ends, which lost 5 bases and 14 bases, there was a span of 13 bases. CDR3 length equals 12 residues. The germline V gene has CDR1 SEHNR and CDR2 FQNEAQ (reference sequence). The CDR3 DNA reads TGTGCCAGCAGCGACGTGTCTGGGGCCCTCCACTTT. This gives the protein CASSDVSGALHF.

The chain combines TRBV18 with TRBJ1-1; TRBD1 aligns across 11 bases. Germline V gene lookup returns CDR1 KGHSH and CDR2 LQKENI. The CDR3 loop spans 16 amino acids. J gave up 6 bases and V 6 bases, and 12 bases lay outside the gene matches. CDR3 bases: TGTGCCAGCTCGGCCGGACAGGGGGCGAAGGGAGCTGAAGCTTTCTTT. The encoded protein is CASSAGQGAKGAEAFF.

V gene TRBV7-8 combines with J gene TRBJ2-5; 8 bases line up with TRBD2. This CDR3 is 16 amino acids long. Unmatched junction bases numbered 6, after V lost 1 base and J lost 2 bases. Germline loops: CDR1 SGHVS, CDR2 FQNEAQ. The CDR3 coding sequence is TGTGCCAGCAGCTTAGGTCTAGCGGGCGCTCAAGAGACCCAGTACTTC. It translates to CASSLGLAGAQETQYF.

The chain carries TRBV30 and TRBJ2-7; 7 bases match TRBD1. This CDR3 has 13 residues. Germline V CDR1 and CDR2: GTSNPN, SVGIG (reference sequence). The trim removed 7 bases at V and 6 bases at J, leaving 12 bases unmatched. This CDR3 reads CALLRQGMGEQYF. The CDR3 bases are TGTGCCTTACTTCGACAGGGAATGGGCGAGCAGTACTTC.

The chain links TRBV11-2 to TRBJ2-3; 14 bases are a match to TRBD2. This CDR3 has 17 residues. The germline gives CDR1 SGHAT, CDR2 FQNNGV. V was pared by 3 bases and J by 3 bases, with 5 bases of the junction left unmatched. CDR3 sequence reads: CASSFGTSGSGTDTQYF. Written as DNA, the CDR3 is TGTGCCAGCAGCTTTGGGACTAGCGGGAGTGGGACAGATACGCAGTATTTT.

The V and J genes are TRBV11-2 and TRBJ2-3, with D tentatively TRBD1 or TRBD2 (5 bases each). The CDR3 loop spans 14 amino acids. Trimming took 7 bases from V and 1 from J, leaving 12 bases between them. Germline CDR1 SGHAT, CDR2 FQNNGV. The CDR3 coding sequence is TGTGCCAGCACCGTCCTGGGGGGCACAGATACGCAGTATTTT. Translating it yields CASTVLGGTDTQYF.

This CDR3 reads CASSWKSYNSPLHF. CDR3 bases: TGTGCCAGCAGTTGGAAGAGCTATAATTCACCCCTCCACTTT. The rearrangement uses TRBV27 and TRBJ1-6; D remains unclear. V shed 4 bases and J shed 3 bases, with 7 bases lying between them. Germline V gene lookup returns CDR1 MNHEY and CDR2 SMNVEV (reference sequence). The CDR3 contains 14 residues.

The table lists this clone with a count of one. The chain recombines TRBV7-9 with TRBJ1-1; D is unclear. Looked up from germline, CDR1 is SEHNR and CDR2 is FQNEAQ (reference sequence). The CDR3 has 15 amino acids. Trimming cost V 5 bases and J 0 bases, with 13 bases left between them. The CDR3 DNA is TGTGCCAGCAGCCCTGGGAGGGTCATGAACACTGAAGCTTTCTTT. As protein: CASSPGRVMNTEAFF.

This chain links TRBV6-5 with TRBJ2-2; D is ambiguous. Trimming removed 0 bases from V and 4 bases from J, with 9 bases in between. Germline CDR1 reads MNHEY; CDR2 reads SVGAGI. The CDR3 length is 15 residues. This chain's CDR3 is CASSYSPERTGELFF. CDR3 sequence (DNA): TGTGCCAGCAGTTACTCCCCCGAGCGCACCGGGGAGCTGTTTTTT.

The chain combines TRBV7-2 with TRBJ2-1; no clear D gene. V was trimmed by 1 base and J by 2 bases, leaving 6 bases between them. The CDR3 is 14 amino acids. The germline V gene encodes CDR1 SGHTA and CDR2 FQGNSA. DNA for the CDR3: TGTGCCAGCAGCTTAGTCCAGGCCTACAATGAGCAGTTCTTC. Residues: CASSLVQAYNEQFF.

This chain joins TRBV28 and TRBJ2-1; weak D call: TRBD1 (6 bases). Trimming cost V 4 bases and J 6 bases, with 16 bases left between them. This CDR3 contains 15 residues. CDR1 is MDHEN, CDR2 SYDVKM, per germline. The DNA of the CDR3 is TGTGCCAGCAGTTCTCCCAGGGGACCAACCAATGAGCAGTTCTTC. Protein product: CASSSPRGPTNEQFF.

CDR3 sequence (DNA): TGTGCTAGTGCCGCCAGCGGAGAGCAGTTCTTC. It specifies CASAASGEQFF. The chain has TRBV12-5 and TRBJ2-1; D is possibly TRBD2 (5 bases). V was cut by 7 bases and J by 10 bases, with 11 bases left in between. Per germline, CDR1 LGHNT and CDR2 FRNRAP. The CDR3 has 11 amino acids. Supplemented by reference TRBV12-5 and TRBJ2-1, the full variable domain reads DARVTQTPRHKVTEMGQEVTMRCQPILGHNTVFWYRQTMMQGLELLAYFRNRAPLDDSGMPKDRFSAEMPDATLATLKIQPSEPRDSAVYFCASAASGEQFFGPGTRLTVL.

The chain uses TRBV6-6 and TRBJ1-2; maybe TRBD1 (5 bases). V dropped 4 bases and J dropped 6 bases, with 12 bases sitting between them. Germline V gene lookup returns CDR1 MNHNY and CDR2 SVGAGI (reference sequence). This CDR3 is built from 13 residues. The CDR3 bases are TGTGCCAGCAGTTCTGGGACTTGGGATGGCTACACCTTC. Residues: CASSSGTWDGYTF.

The rearrangement uses TRBV25-1 and TRBJ2-7; possible D gene TRBD2, 5 bases. The CDR3 extends over 12 amino acids. The germline gives CDR1 MGHDK, CDR2 SYGVNS. V was shortened by 3 bases and J by 3 bases, with 6 bases between the two germline ends. Here the CDR3 reads CASSDRGYEQYF. CDR3 DNA: TGTGCCAGCAGTGACCGGGGCTACGAGCAGTACTTC.

This clone was observed a single time. The chain couples TRBV5-8 to TRBJ1-5; D is undetermined. CDR1 SGHTS and CDR2 YDEGEE come from the germline V gene. Trimming shortened V by 0 bases and J by 0 bases, and 7 bases separated the two germline ends. This CDR3 contains 15 residues. The CDR3 bases are TGTGCCAGCAGCTTGGAGCGGCTTAGCAATCAGCCCCAGCATTTT. It specifies CASSLERLSNQPQHF.

The CDR3, as DNA: TGTGCCAGCAACCCACAAGAGGAACTAGCGGAGCAAGAGACCCAGTACTTC. As protein: CASNPQEELAEQETQYF. V usage is TRBV7-8 and J usage is TRBJ2-5; 8 bases fit TRBD2. V gave up 7 bases and J gave up 2 bases; unmatched junction bases: 15. CDR3 length equals 17 residues. Germline CDR1 SGHVS, CDR2 FQNEAQ.

This chain connects TRBV5-1 to TRBJ1-1; D not resolved. CDR1 is SGHRS, CDR2 YFSETQ, per germline. The ends were cut back, 4 bases at V and 1 base at J, with 8 bases in the middle. The CDR3 has 13 residues. The CDR3 spells CASSIDQNTEAFF. The CDR3 region has the DNA TGCGCCAGCAGCATCGACCAGAACACTGAAGCTTTCTTT.

V is TRBV9 and J is TRBJ2-1, with 8 nucleotides matching TRBD2. The CDR3 extends over 15 amino acids. With 3 bases clipped from V and 2 bases from J, the junction kept 4 bases outside the gene matches. The germline gives CDR1 SGDLS, CDR2 YYNGEE. The CDR3 DNA follows: TGTGCCAGCAGCGATAACGGGGGGGCCTACAATGAGCAGTTCTTC. Amino acid sequence: CASSDNGGAYNEQFF.

CDR3 in DNA: TGTGCCAGCAGTGGGGACGGCCCGGCCCCCACAGATACGCAGTATTTT. This sequence encodes CASSGDGPAPTDTQYF. V and J are TRBV6-1 and TRBJ2-3; possibly TRBD1 or TRBD2 for D (5 bases each). Trimming removed 4 bases at V and 2 bases at J, with 16 bases between. The length of the CDR3 is 16 residues. Germline V gene lookup returns CDR1 MNHNS and CDR2 SASEGT.

The V call is TRBV3-1 (or the pseudogene TRBV3-2), the J call TRBJ1-2; D possibly corresponds to TRBD1 (6 bases). Trimming cost V 5 bases and J 8 bases, with 24 bases left between them. This CDR3 contains 16 residues. Germline CDR1 reads LGHDT; CDR2 reads YNNKEL (reference sequence). CDR3 sequence: CASSLVPGHDTEGYTF. The CDR3 DNA reads TGTGCCAGCAGCTTAGTCCCGGGACACGATACTGAAGGCTACACCTTC.

V usage is TRBV30 and J usage is TRBJ1-2; D is unresolved. Germline values: CDR1 GTSNPN, CDR2 SVGIG (reference sequence). Trimming cost V 0 bases and J 14 bases, with 16 bases left between them. The CDR3 sequence is 12 residues long. The CDR3 region is CAWSVEGSWETF. The CDR3 DNA is TGTGCCTGGAGTGTAGAGGGCTCCTGGGAAACCTTC.

The CDR3 DNA follows: TGTGCCAGAAGCGGAAACAGGGGTGGGCCCTACGAGCAGTACTTC. It codes for CARSGNRGGPYEQYF. The chain couples TRBV7-5 to TRBJ2-7; no DNA check was done on the table's D call, TRBD1. TRBV7-5 is shown as a pseudogene. The CDR3 has 15 amino acids.